This TCR beta chain was recorded in a study of T cell responses to AZD1222 COVID-19 vaccine (dated by TCRdb to the early 2020s). In the study overall: TCR sequencing covered some 250 trial participants: 200 to 220 given two doses of AZD1222 and 26 given two doses of MenACWY control vaccine. Trial participants were enrolled into age subgroups of 18-55, 56-69 and 70-plus years, which contained about 150, 28 and 57 TCR-sequenced participants, respectively. Paper-wide results and their limitations: Most participants were white British and females outnumbered males, and the authors suggested that clonal diversity may have been underestimated. After two AZD1222 doses, both the breadth and the depth of spike-specific TCRs were significantly higher than at day 0 and than in MenACWY recipients. Epitopes outside the regions mutated in the B.1.351 and B.1.1.7 variants were reportedly recognized by nearly half of the unique spike-specific TCRs. Conclusions about previously exposed vaccinees were limited because only six or seven AZD1222 recipients were SARS-CoV-2 seropositive at baseline. Because no day 14 peak-response samples were available, repertoires were characterized only after the peak T cell response. The 56-69-year group was small, and its depth increase did not reach significance, likely because of low power. Vaccine-associated CD4 TCRs spanned the whole spike protein, with dominant responses in regions 160-218 and 743-854.

The count of this clone is one. Its antigen remains unidentified. Within one base of it there is no much larger clone, and no base qualities were kept. The same CDR3 also results from other DNA sequences found in this sample. The CDR3 regions of human TCRbeta chains were analyzed by immunosequencing. The source study handled its data this way. TCRs in the repertoires were compared against a reference library of SARS-CoV-2-specific TCRs that had been generated with the MIRA antigen-specificity platform. Breadth was defined as the fraction of unique TCRs that were SARS-CoV-2-associated, and depth was defined as the fraction of total T cells that were SARS-CoV-2-associated. Using the MIRA data, each spike-specific TCR was assigned both to the spike region to which the TCR was reactive and to a CD4 or CD8 class. Log10-transformed breadth and depth values were compared by one-way ANOVA with Sidak's multiple comparisons tests. The clones in this table, taken by TCRdb from immuneACCESS, are in-frame only. Not every clone is retained; where verified, under half of the shortfall comes from an unresolved V gene, and the cause of the rest is unknown. D and trimming were read from the DNA, whereas the V and J calls and clone size are those reported in that table. In all, the sample holds 250,000 to 300,000 clones, and about 94% of those were seen once. The biggest ten clones account for less than 0.6% of the sample.

The CDR1 and CDR2 encoded by the germline V gene (reference sequence) are LNHDA and SQIVND. V is clipped by 3 bases and J by 5 bases, and the sequence between their germline boundaries is 7 bases long. From its cysteine to its phenylalanine, the CDR3 spans 12 amino acids. The sequence is cut down to CDR3 DNA, 36 bases in frame from base 1. Explained via the paper, the time point label denotes: about 28 days (+/-7) after the second vaccine dose. AZD1222 recipients with second doses at about 4 weeks or about 12 weeks were pooled, because spike-specific TCR depth and breadth did not differ between schedules. The vaccinee samples were drawn from two UK trials, COV001 and COV002, one of which was a single-blind randomized controlled phase 2/3 trial testing AZD1222 (ChAdOx1 nCoV-19) in healthy adults. For TCRbeta chain sequencing, PBMC samples from trial participants were taken at day 0 and at day 28 after the second dose.

The V gene is TRBV19 and the J gene is TRBJ1-1; no confident D gene assignment can be made. This sequence originates from an adult who received the AZD1222 COVID-19 vaccine. The sample was peripheral blood, taken 28 days after the second AZD1222 dose. The CDR3 reads CASSILGTEAFF. The DNA sequence is TGTGCCAGTAGTATCCTGGGGACTGAAGCTTTCTTT. The full variable domain, with segments outside the CDR3 supplied by the reference TRBV19 and TRBJ1-1 proteins, appears as DGGITQSPKYLFRKEGQNVTLSCEQNLNHDAMYWYRQDPGQGLRLIYYSQIVNDFQKGDIAEGYSVSREKKESFPLTVTSAQKNPTAFYLCASSILGTEAFFGQGTRLTVV.